The text below deals with one T cell receptor beta chain. Its antigen is unidentified. The source of the sample is a study of vaccination effects on CD4 cells after COVID-19. Generated by immunoSEQ multiplex PCR, the TCRdb table keeps only in-frame clones and is missing some. The table includes 50,000 to 65,000 clones, more than 75% detected once. The V and J ends lost 3 bases and 1 base respectively, with 10 bases between them. This CDR3 contains 14 residues. Germline V gene data show CDR1 as SGHRS and CDR2 as YFSETQ. Ahead of sequencing, the ViraFEST assay grew antigen-specific CD4+ T cells using viral peptide pools. Scientists isolated CD4+ T cells after an approximately 10-day culture period ended. Vaccinees lacked prior SARS-CoV-2 infection and tested negative for nucleocapsid antibodies. Wells each received 1.8 million or so PBMC, cultured with about 9.3 IU/ml IL-2 and about 9.3 ug/ml peptides. Fresh IL-2-containing medium replaced half the medium on days 3 and 7.

Study-wide points: Late post-vaccination samples showed marked contraction of infection- and vaccine-induced clones.

The receptor's source is a human donor who received a COVID-19 vaccine. Sequences were derived from CD4+ T cells from PBMCs cultured with HCoV-OC43 spike peptides, sampled before COVID-19 vaccination. Subset of the sample: HCoV-OC43 spike overlapping peptide pool stimulation. This chain uses TRBV5-1 with TRBJ1-1, with no clear D. The CDR3 coding sequence is TGCGCCAGCAGCTCTGGAGATGGGAACACTGAAGCTTTCTTT. This translates into CASSSGDGNTEAFF.